This T cell receptor (beta chain) was documented in a study of patients and donors after allogeneic stem cell transplantation. The CDR3 loop spans 18 amino acids. CDR1 is SGHDN, CDR2 FVKESK, per germline. The germline V and J ends were trimmed by 5 bases and 6 bases, with 29 bases remaining between them. One entry per CDR3 protein, called by TCRdb with MiXCR from the RT-PCR reads. The sample shows about 2,900 distinct CDR3 sequences, 5.4% of them seen only once. By share, this clonotype ranks as medium-sized (0.01 to 0.1%). The sequenced material came from blood, either unsorted or a sorted T cell fraction (not recorded which). The chain is built from TRBV14 and TRBJ2-7; possibly TRBD2 for D (5 bases). The receptor's source is a human donor who was either an allogeneic HSCT recipient or a stem cell or donor lymphocyte infusion donor (not recorded which). It is not recorded whose cells these are; they may come from a transplant donor. This CDR3 reads CASSVPRTVPAVKGEQYF. The CDR3 DNA sequence: TGTGCCAGCAGCGTCCCGAGAACGGTTCCAGCGGTCAAGGGCGAGCAGTACTTC.